A selection of T cell receptor beta chains follows, all from one sample in a study of beta chain features in type 1 diabetes. TCRdb's copy holds only in-frame clones and misses some; the assay was immunoSEQ multiplex PCR. Here the sample spans about 220,000 clones, about a tenth being singletons. The sequencing sample was made of central memory CD4+ T cells from blood. The receptors shown here come from a man younger than 30 in good health. Both conserved end residues are part of each CDR3. The D gene is left open where the match is weak. Clone sizes are given selectively: once, few, many, or a class where the clone is expanded.

j_call v_call d_call clone_size cdr3_nt cdr3_aa
TRBJ2-5 TRBV6-5 TRBD2 . TGTGCCAGCAGGTACTCTAGCGGGAGTGAAGGGACCCAGTACTTC CASRYSSGSEGTQYF
TRBJ2-7 TRBV28 TRBD1 . TGTGCCAGCTTGGACAGGGTCCTTTACGAGCAGTACTTC CASLDRVLYEQYF
TRBJ2-1 TRBV5-1 TRBD2 . TGCGCCAGCAGCGCAAGGCAGGGACTAGCGCGGGAGCAGTTCTTC CASSARQGLAREQFF
TRBJ2-7 TRBV5-1 TRBD1 few TGCGCCAGCAGCCAAAGACAGGGACCCTACGAGCAGTACTTC CASSQRQGPYEQYF
TRBJ1-1 TRBV19 . few TGTGCCAGTAGCGGACAGTGGAACACTGAAGCTTTCTTT CASSGQWNTEAFF
TRBJ2-5 TRBV9 . . TGTGCCAGCAGCGTATCTCCGGGCGCGAGTGCTCAAGAGACCCAGTACTTC CASSVSPGASAQETQYF
TRBJ1-3 TRBV30 . many TGTGCCTGGAGTGTACGTGGGGGGCCAGGAAACACCATATATTTT CAWSVRGGPGNTIYF
TRBJ1-5 TRBV19 . few TGTGCCAGTGCCCGAACAGTGAGCAATCAGCCCCAGCATTTT CASARTVSNQPQHF
TRBJ2-3 TRBV7-3 . . TGTGCCAGCAGGTTGGGGGACTCCACAGATACGCAGTATTTT CASRLGDSTDTQYF
TRBJ2-7 TRBV30 . . TGTGCCTGGAAAGGACCGGCCTACGAGCAGTACTTC CAWKGPAYEQYF
TRBJ2-5 TRBV7-2 TRBD2 few TGTGCCAGCACTAAGATCCGGACTAGCGGGGCGCAAGAGACCCAGTACTTC CASTKIRTSGAQETQYF
TRBJ1-1 TRBV18 . . TGTGCCAGCTCAGCCTCCGGCCGTGACACTGAAGCTTTCTTT CASSASGRDTEAFF
TRBJ2-3 TRBV5-4 TRBD1 . TGTGCCAGCACCGGACAGGGATACACAGATACGCAGTATTTT CASTGQGYTDTQYF
TRBJ1-5 TRBV5-1 TRBD1 . TGCGCCAGCAGTTTTACGGGACAGGGCGATCAGCCCCAGCATTTT CASSFTGQGDQPQHF
TRBJ2-2 TRBV29-1 . few TGCAGCGTTGAGACAGCCAGGGGCCCAGGAAGCACCGGGGAGCTGTTTTTT CSVETARGPGSTGELFF
TRBJ1-5 TRBV2 . few TGTGCCAGCAGCACCGGACGGAACAATCAGCCCCAGCATTTT CASSTGRNNQPQHF
TRBJ2-5 TRBV29-1 TRBD2 few TGCAGCGCCCGGACTAGCGGGAGAGTTTGGGAGACCCAGTACTTC CSARTSGRVWETQYF
TRBJ2-7 TRBV25-1 TRBD1 few TGTGCCAGCAGTGAGGGGACAGGGTTTGCGTACGAGCAGTACTTC CASSEGTGFAYEQYF
TRBJ2-1 TRBV29-1 TRBD2 few TGCAGCGTTGAAGGGGGAACTAGCGGGAGAAACCCCTACAATGAGCAGTTCTTC CSVEGGTSGRNPYNEQFF
TRBJ1-4 TRBV29-1 TRBD1 few TGCAGCGTTTTCCGGACAGGCGCTAATGAAAAACTGTTTTTT CSVFRTGANEKLFF
TRBJ2-1 TRBV29-1 TRBD1 few TGCAGCGTTACAGACCGGGACAGGTTAAACAATGAGCAGTTCTTC CSVTDRDRLNNEQFF
TRBJ2-7 TRBV10-1 TRBD1 few TGCGCCAGCAGTGAGTCGAGGACAGGGAACTCCTACGAGCAGTACTTC CASSESRTGNSYEQYF
TRBJ1-2 TRBV19 TRBD1 . TGTGCCAGCTCGGGACAGCCGACTAACTATGGCTACACCTTC CASSGQPTNYGYTF
TRBJ1-2 TRBV4-3 . many TGCGCCAGCAGCGCACAGCCCCAAAGCGGCTATGGCTACACCTTC CASSAQPQSGYGYTF
TRBJ2-7 TRBV2 . . TGTGCCAGCAGTGAAATCTCCAGCTCCTACGAGCAGTACTTC CASSEISSSYEQYF
TRBJ1-5 TRBV18 TRBD1 . TGTGCCAGCTCCCGGTCAGGGGGCGCGGGCAATCAGCCCCAGCATTTT CASSRSGGAGNQPQHF
TRBJ2-7 TRBV7-9 . . TGTGCCAGCAGCTTAGGACGGGAACCCGAAAGCGAGCAGTACTTC CASSLGREPESEQYF
TRBJ2-5 TRBV7-2 . few TGTGCCAGCAGCACCGGACAGATGAAAGAGACCCAGTACTTC CASSTGQMKETQYF
TRBJ1-5 TRBV28 . . TGTGCCACCCAGTCTTCTCTAGGGCTTTTAGATCAGCCCCAGCATTTT CATQSSLGLLDQPQHF
TRBJ2-1 TRBV2 TRBD2 . TGTGCCAGCAGTGAAGCGGCGACTAGCGGGAGTCTGTTCTTC CASSEAATSGSLFF
TRBJ2-1 TRBV9 TRBD2 many TGTGCCAGCAGCTACGGACTAGCGGGGAACAATGAGCAGTTCTTC CASSYGLAGNNEQFF
TRBJ1-2 TRBV5-6 . . TGTGCCAGCAGCTCCCCTTCCTATGGCTACACCTTC CASSSPSYGYTF